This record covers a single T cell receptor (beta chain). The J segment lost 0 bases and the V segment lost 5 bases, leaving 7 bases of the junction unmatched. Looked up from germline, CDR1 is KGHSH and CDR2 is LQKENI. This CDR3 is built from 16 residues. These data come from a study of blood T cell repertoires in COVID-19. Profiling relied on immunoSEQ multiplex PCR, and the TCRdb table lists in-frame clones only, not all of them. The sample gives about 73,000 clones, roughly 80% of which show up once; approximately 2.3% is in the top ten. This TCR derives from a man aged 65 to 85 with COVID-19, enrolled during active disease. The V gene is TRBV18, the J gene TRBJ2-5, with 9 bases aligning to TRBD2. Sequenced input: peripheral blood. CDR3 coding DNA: TGTGCCAGCTCAAGGCAGACTAGCGGCTACCAAGAGACCCAGTACTTC. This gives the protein CASSRQTSGYQETQYF.